The sequence of this T cell receptor beta chain was determined in a study of T cell responses to AZD1222 COVID-19 vaccine. Study-wide results and caveats: There were mostly white British donors and more females than males, and clonal diversity was possibly underestimated. Of spike-specific TCRs, nearly half reportedly target regions left unmutated in variants. Distributed over spike, vaccine-associated CD4 TCRs predominated at 160-218 and 743-854.

The CDR3 covers 14 residues. CDR1 and CDR2 (germline): MNHNS, SASEGT. Trimming stripped 3 bases from V and 2 bases from J, with 10 bases between. Clones were sequenced by immunoSEQ multiplex PCR, and TCRdb holds only the in-frame ones, with some missing. This table has some 98,000 clones, around nine tenths appearing once. Details on this clone: Its matching antigen is unknown.

The receptor was isolated from an adult in good health. V and J are TRBV6-1 and TRBJ1-1, with unresolved D. The sequences come from peripheral blood, collected on day 0 of AZD1222 vaccination. CDR3 DNA: TGTGCCAGCAGTGATAAGGGTCTCAACACTGAAGCTTTCTTT. As protein: CASSDKGLNTEAFF.